These T cell receptor beta chains were read from a single sample in a study of T cell responses to AZD1222 COVID-19 vaccine. Sequencing used immunoSEQ multiplex PCR; TCRdb keeps in-frame clones, though not all of them. This sample has some 99,000 clones, with 65% to 85% found just once. Sequenced material: peripheral blood, taken 28 days after the second AZD1222 dose. These receptors were collected from an adult who received the AZD1222 COVID-19 vaccine. Each CDR3 is given with its conserved first and last residue. A D gene is named only where the DNA matches it firmly. Clone size is stated in some rows and not others, as once, few, many or a class when expanded.

size: .
V: TRBV9
D: TRBD1
CDR3: CASSAIRGLITDTQYF

size: once
V: TRBV4-1
D: .
CDR3: CASSQSPRQVAKNIQYF

size: .
V: TRBV7-2
D: .
CDR3: CASSTRQTSFYTEAFF

size: .
V: TRBV5-1
D: .
CDR3: CASSLLTYNEQFF

size: .
V: TRBV11-3
D: TRBD2
CDR3: CAWGRGLDTQYF

size: .
V: TRBV2
D: TRBD1
CDR3: CASNPGQGANEKLFF

size: .
V: TRBV4-2
D: .
CDR3: CASSPGTTGYTNTEAFF

size: .
V: TRBV5-5
D: .
CDR3: CASSLKLGGYNEQFF

size: .
V: TRBV6-5
D: .
CDR3: CASSSPGTYGYTF

size: .
V: TRBV5-4
D: .
CDR3: CASSFQGAVTEAFF

size: .
V: TRBV23-1
D: TRBD1
CDR3: CASSPSGQGASGELFF

size: .
V: TRBV9
D: TRBD1
CDR3: CASSASEGGQVNTGELFF

size: once
V: TRBV6-5
D: TRBD1
CDR3: CASSSLDRWEFFF

size: .
V: TRBV7-6
D: .
CDR3: CASSSISGKAYNEQFF

size: .
V: TRBV27
D: .
CDR3: CASSFEIVFRDTGELFF

size: .
V: TRBV3-1/TRBV3-2
D: .
CDR3: CASSPTRNSNQPQHF

size: .
V: TRBV19
D: TRBD1
CDR3: CASSVTWTGGIYEQYF

size: .
V: TRBV7-6
D: .
CDR3: CASSLGALARETQYF

size: once
V: TRBV5-1
D: TRBD1
CDR3: CASSSRTGINAGELFF